Below, 2 T cell receptor beta chains from the same sample are listed, as sequenced in a study of T cells in narcolepsy. Sequencing used immunoSEQ multiplex PCR; TCRdb keeps in-frame clones, though not all of them. Seen here are 35,000 to 40,000 clones, around 82% observed once, and the top ten hold around 1.6%. Sequencing was carried out using CD45RA- memory CD4+ T cells from PBMCs. These receptors were collected from a human donor with narcolepsy.

In DNA, the CDR3 is TGTGCCAGCAGCAAACTAGCGGGGGACTCCTACGAGCAGTACTTC. This encodes CASSKLAGDSYEQYF. This chain links TRBV21-1 with TRBJ2-7; the table calls TRBD2, which could not be checked here. TRBV21-1 is deemed a pseudogene. The length of the CDR3 is 15 residues.

The V gene is TRBV7-2, the J gene TRBJ2-5, with 10 bases aligning to TRBD2. The junction had 11 bases not matched to a gene; V was cut back by 5 bases and J by 5 bases. Germline V lookup: CDR1 SGHTA, CDR2 FQGNSA. This CDR3 has 16 amino acids. The CDR3: CASSPGLAGGEETQYF. In nucleotides, the CDR3 is TGTGCCAGCAGCCCCGGATTAGCGGGGGGAGAGGAGACCCAGTACTTC.